The T cell receptor (beta chain) described here comes from a study of cytotoxic CD8 clonotypes in ibrutinib-treated CLL. TCRdb's copy holds only in-frame clones and misses some; the assay was immunoSEQ multiplex PCR. The sample holds hundreds of thousands of clones; 70% are singletons and the top ten take roughly 5.9%. The input for sequencing was PBMCs, taken after 12 months of ibrutinib treatment. The sequence was obtained from a human donor with chronic lymphocytic leukemia.

CDR3 sequence: CASSLAPRGVGTGELFF. The CDR3 DNA reads TGTGCCAGCAGCTTAGCGCCGAGAGGGGTAGGAACCGGGGAGCTGTTTTTT. The rearrangement uses TRBV7-8 and TRBJ2-2; possibly TRBD1 or TRBD2 for D (5 bases each). This CDR3 has 17 amino acids. CDR1 and CDR2 (germline): SGHVS, FQNEAQ. Trimming pared 0 bases from V and 5 bases from J, leaving 16 bases between. Full variable domain (remainder filled in from reference TRBV7-8 and TRBJ2-2): GAGVSQSPRYKVAKRGQDVALRCDPISGHVSLFWYQQALGQGPEFLTYFQNEAQLDKSGLPSDRFFAERPEGSVSTLKIQRTQQEDSAVYLCASSLAPRGVGTGELFFGEGSRLTVL.